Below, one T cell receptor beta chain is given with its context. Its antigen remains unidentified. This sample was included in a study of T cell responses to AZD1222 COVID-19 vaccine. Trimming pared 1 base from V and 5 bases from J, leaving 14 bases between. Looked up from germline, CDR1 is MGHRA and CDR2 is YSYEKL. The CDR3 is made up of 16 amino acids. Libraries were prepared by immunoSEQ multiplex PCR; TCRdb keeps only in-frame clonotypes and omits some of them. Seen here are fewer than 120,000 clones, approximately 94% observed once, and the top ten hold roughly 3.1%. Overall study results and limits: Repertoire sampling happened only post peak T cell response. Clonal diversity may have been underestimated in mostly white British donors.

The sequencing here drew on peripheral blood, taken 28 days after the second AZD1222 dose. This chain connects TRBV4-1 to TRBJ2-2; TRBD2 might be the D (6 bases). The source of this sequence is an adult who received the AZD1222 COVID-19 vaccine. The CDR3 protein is CASSQGNSGGTGELFF. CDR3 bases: TGCGCCAGCAGCCAAGGTAACTCCGGAGGGACCGGGGAGCTGTTTTTT.